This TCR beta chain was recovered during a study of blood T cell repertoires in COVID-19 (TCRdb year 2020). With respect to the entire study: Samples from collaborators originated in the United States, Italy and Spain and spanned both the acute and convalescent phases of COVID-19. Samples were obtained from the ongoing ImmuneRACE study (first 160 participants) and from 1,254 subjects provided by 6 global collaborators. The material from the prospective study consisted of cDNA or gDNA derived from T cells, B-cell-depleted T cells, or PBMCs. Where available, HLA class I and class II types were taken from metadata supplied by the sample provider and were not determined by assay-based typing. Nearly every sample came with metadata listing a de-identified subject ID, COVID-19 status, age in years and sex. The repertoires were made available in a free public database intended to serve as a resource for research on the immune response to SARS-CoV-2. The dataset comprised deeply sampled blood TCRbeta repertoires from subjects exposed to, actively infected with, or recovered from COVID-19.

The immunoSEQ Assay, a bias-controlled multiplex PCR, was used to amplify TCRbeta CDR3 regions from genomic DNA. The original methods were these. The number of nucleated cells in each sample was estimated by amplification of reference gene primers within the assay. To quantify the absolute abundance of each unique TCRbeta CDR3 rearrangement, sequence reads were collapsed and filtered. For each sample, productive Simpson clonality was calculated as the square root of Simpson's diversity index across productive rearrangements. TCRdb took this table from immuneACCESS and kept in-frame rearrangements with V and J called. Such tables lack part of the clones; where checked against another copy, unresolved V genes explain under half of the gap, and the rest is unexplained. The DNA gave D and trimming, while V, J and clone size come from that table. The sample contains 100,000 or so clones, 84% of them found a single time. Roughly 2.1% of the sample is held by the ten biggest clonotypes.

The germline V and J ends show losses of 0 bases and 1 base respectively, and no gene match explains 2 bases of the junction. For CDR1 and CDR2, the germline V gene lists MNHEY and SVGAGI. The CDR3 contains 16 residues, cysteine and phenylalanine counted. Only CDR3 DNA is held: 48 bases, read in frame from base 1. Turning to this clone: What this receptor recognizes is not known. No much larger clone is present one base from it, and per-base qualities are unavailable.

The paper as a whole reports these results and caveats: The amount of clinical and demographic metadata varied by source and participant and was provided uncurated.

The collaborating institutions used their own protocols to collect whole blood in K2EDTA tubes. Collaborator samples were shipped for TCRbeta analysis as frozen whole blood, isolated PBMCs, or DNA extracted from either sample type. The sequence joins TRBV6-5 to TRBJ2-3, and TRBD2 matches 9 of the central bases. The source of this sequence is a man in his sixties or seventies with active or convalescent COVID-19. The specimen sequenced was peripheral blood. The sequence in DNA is TGTGCCAGCAGTTACTCGAAGCGGGGGGGCACAGATACGCAGTATTTT. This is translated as CASSYSKRGGTDTQYF.